This T cell receptor (beta chain) was retrieved from a study of blood T cell repertoires in COVID-19. In the study overall: From the United States, Italy and Spain came samples of acute and convalescent COVID-19.

CDR3 length equals 14 residues. Trimming at V came to 5 bases and at J to 14 bases, leaving 10 bases not matched to a gene. The germline CDR1 and CDR2 sequences are SGHAT and FQNNGV. In the authors' workflow: Reference gene primers were amplified, and this amplification served to estimate nucleated cell counts. Clones were sequenced by immunoSEQ multiplex PCR, and TCRdb holds only the in-frame ones, with some missing. D and trimming come from the DNA, and the V and J calls and clone size come from that table. The sample lists tens of thousands of clones, approximately 71% occurring once. The sequence was obtained from a man aged 70 or older with COVID-19, enrolled during active disease. The sample consisted of peripheral blood. The gene calls are TRBV11-2 and TRBJ2-1, with TRBD1 identical over 12 bases. CDR3 sequence reads: CASSPGQGASLEFF. CDR3 nucleotide sequence: TGTGCCAGCAGCCCGGGACAGGGGGCGTCTTTAGAGTTCTTC.